This T cell receptor beta chain appears in the sequencing data of a study of sequential checkpoint blockade in melanoma. As for the study in general: DNA from 91 pretreatment tumor samples underwent TCRβ immunosequencing. Twenty-two patients had tumor biopsies before treatment and at week 13.

Study-level findings and limits: Mutational load did not correlate with tumor T-cell fraction or clonality.

This clone appeared a few times. The antigen remains undetermined. Indicated treatment: randomized to nivolumab then ipilimumab (arm A) or the reverse (arm B). Data came from immunoSEQ multiplex PCR; TCRdb stores just in-frame clones and leaves some out. The table has thousands of clones, around 21% seen once. The sequenced sample was tumor tissue (inferred from file names), obtained from a patient given nivolumab and ipilimumab in sequence. The sequence was obtained from a human donor with melanoma.

The CDR3 bases are TGTGCCAGCAGTTCAGGGGGAGGCGGTAATGAAAAACTGTTTTTT. Protein product: CASSSGGGGNEKLFF. The rearrangement links TRBV6-8 to TRBJ1-4; 7 nucleotides agree with TRBD1. The ends lost 4 bases at V and 4 bases at J; junction bases unmatched: 6. The CDR3 consists of 15 residues. Per germline, CDR1 MNHGY and CDR2 SAAAGT.